The 28 T cell receptor beta chains reported below all come from one sample, sequenced in a study of control samples from healthy donors and cancer patients. Libraries were prepared by immunoSEQ multiplex PCR; TCRdb keeps only in-frame clonotypes and omits some of them. The sample has tens of thousands of clones; about four fifths are singletons. Sequencing was carried out using blood. These receptors originate from a man aged 45-65 years in good health.

This clone was seen more than once but under ten times. The chain recombines TRBV6-2 or TRBV6-3 with TRBJ2-7, with D possibly being TRBD1 (6 bases). Trimming pared 4 bases from V and 6 bases from J, leaving 13 bases between. This CDR3 has 13 amino acids. Germline assignment: CDR1 MNHEY and CDR2 SVGEGT. This CDR3 is CASSSDTGSEQYF. DNA of the CDR3: TGTGCCAGCAGTTCCGATACAGGGTCCGAGCAGTACTTC.

V and J are TRBV28 and TRBJ1-4, with TRBD1 matching over 7 bases. Unmatched junction bases numbered 10, after V lost 3 bases and J lost 6 bases. Germline V gene lookup returns CDR1 MDHEN and CDR2 SYDVKM. The CDR3 runs 16 residues. The CDR3 sequence: CASSLVQGEVDEKLFF. The CDR3 coding sequence is TGTGCCAGCAGTTTGGTCCAGGGGGAAGTAGATGAAAAACTGTTTTTT.

The chain couples TRBV25-1 to TRBJ2-5, with D unresolved. The CDR3 is made up of 15 amino acids. V lost 2 bases, J lost 1 base, and 11 bases lay in between. Germline lookup yields CDR1 MGHDK and CDR2 SYGVNS. The CDR3 nucleotides read TGTGCCAGCAGTGAAACCTTGACAAGCCAAGAGACCCAGTACTTC. Amino acids: CASSETLTSQETQYF.

V and J are TRBV2 and TRBJ2-2, with 9 nucleotides matching TRBD2. The CDR3 has 16 residues. Germline trimming cut 4 bases from V and 5 bases from J; bases unmatched to any gene: 8. Per the germline V gene, CDR1 is SNHLY and CDR2 is FYNNEI. CDR3 DNA: TGTGCCAGCAGTGGAGTAGCGGGAGTGAGGACCGGGGAGCTGTTTTTT. Encoded protein: CASSGVAGVRTGELFF.

This chain uses TRBV19 with TRBJ1-2; 10 bases are a match to TRBD1. Trimming at V came to 8 bases and at J to 1 base, leaving 16 bases not matched to a gene. This CDR3 spans 18 amino acids. Germline values: CDR1 LNHDA, CDR2 SQIVND (reference sequence). The CDR3 nucleotides are TGTGCCAGTGCCTACGGGACAGGGGTCTCTATTTTTAACTATGGCTACACCTTC. Translating it yields CASAYGTGVSIFNYGYTF.

V and J are TRBV19 and TRBJ2-2; TRBD2 aligns across 7 bases. The CDR3 runs to 15 residues. Trimming cost V 3 bases and J 7 bases; bases outside gene matches: 8. Germline V gene data show CDR1 as LNHDA and CDR2 as SQIVND (reference sequence). Here the CDR3 reads CASSMKREVVGELFF. As DNA, the CDR3 is TGTGCCAGTAGTATGAAACGGGAGGTTGTCGGGGAGCTGTTTTTT.

This chain links TRBV4-1 with TRBJ2-7; TRBD2 aligns across 7 bases. From germline, CDR1 is MGHRA and CDR2 YSYEKL. Germline trimming cut 0 bases from V and 5 bases from J; bases unmatched to any gene: 10. The length of the CDR3 is 16 residues. The CDR3 DNA reads TGCGCCAGCAGCCAAGATGAGGAGACTAGCTTCGACGAGCAGTACTTC. Translating gives CASSQDEETSFDEQYF.

The chain joins TRBV4-1 to TRBJ2-1; 13 bases match TRBD2. CDR1 and CDR2 from the germline V gene are MGHRA and YSYEKL. With 4 bases clipped from V and 1 base from J, the junction kept 7 bases outside the gene matches. This CDR3 is 18 amino acids long. This chain's CDR3 is CASSPGLAGASSYNEQFF. The CDR3 bases are TGCGCCAGCAGCCCAGGACTAGCGGGGGCCTCTTCCTACAATGAGCAGTTCTTC.

This clone appeared a single time. One junction end disagrees with the germline gene, perhaps due to a read error. CDR3 loop: CASTYTGVRGYTF. The CDR3 DNA reads TGTGCCAGCACTTACACAGGGGTCAGGGGCTACACCTTC. V usage is TRBV6-5 and J usage is TRBJ1-2; 7 bases map to TRBD1. The CDR3 length is 13 residues. Germline loops: CDR1 MNHEY, CDR2 SVGAGI.

This sequence joins TRBV7-2 and TRBJ2-7; no reliable D call. The CDR3 spans 15 residues. Germline V gives CDR1 SGHTA, CDR2 FQGNSA. Trimming left V 1 base short and J 6 bases short, with 16 bases between. CDR3 DNA: TGTGCCAGCAGCTTAGACGGATTGAGGATTGGCGAGCAGTACTTC. Its protein is CASSLDGLRIGEQYF.

The rearrangement joins TRBV4-2 to TRBJ2-7; D is unclear. Germline values: CDR1 LGHNA, CDR2 YNFKEQ. The CDR3 runs to 14 residues. Trimming removed 1 base at V and 1 base at J, with 8 bases between. The CDR3 DNA follows: TGTGCCAGCAGCCAAGCGAGGTCTTCCTACGAGCAGTACTTC. Translated: CASSQARSSYEQYF.

A single count supports this clone. This chain connects TRBV2 to TRBJ2-3; 11 bases match TRBD2. The J segment lost 5 bases and the V segment lost 3 bases, leaving 4 bases of the junction unmatched. CDR3 length: 15 amino acids. Germline lookup yields CDR1 SNHLY and CDR2 FYNNEI. CDR3 amino acids: CASSEGLAEGDTQYF. DNA for the CDR3: TGTGCCAGCAGTGAGGGACTAGCGGAGGGAGATACGCAGTATTTT.

This sequence joins TRBV5-8 and TRBJ1-5; D ambiguous. Germline V CDR1 and CDR2: SGHTS, YDEGEE. The CDR3 runs to 15 residues. Trimming took off 6 bases at V and 0 bases at J, with 13 bases between the two ends. The CDR3 DNA follows: TGTGCCAGCAACCGGGCCGAGTTTAGCAATCAGCCCCAGCATTTT. Its protein is CASNRAEFSNQPQHF.

CDR3 loop: CASSPLRGILDEQFF. DNA of the CDR3: TGTGCCAGCAGCCCTCTCCGGGGAATTTTGGATGAGCAGTTCTTC. J is TRBJ2-1 and V is TRBV27; weak D call: TRBD2 (5 bases). CDR3 length equals 15 residues. V lost 6 bases, J lost 8 bases, and 20 bases lay in between. Germline CDR1 MNHEY, CDR2 SMNVEV (reference sequence).

V gene TRBV7-9 combines with J gene TRBJ1-1; D is unresolved. This CDR3 has 13 residues. Per germline, CDR1 SEHNR and CDR2 FQNEAQ (reference sequence). Trimming stripped 2 bases from V and 3 bases from J, with 7 bases between. CDR3 loop: CASSLQSDTEAFF. For the CDR3, the DNA is TGTGCCAGCAGCTTACAGTCGGACACTGAAGCTTTCTTT. The whole variable domain, remainder taken from reference TRBV7-9 and TRBJ1-1, is DTGVSQNPRHKITKRGQNVTFRCDPISEHNRLYWYRQTLGQGPEFLTYFQNEAQLEKSRLLSDRFSAERPKGSFSTLEIQRTEQGDSAMYLCASSLQSDTEAFFGQGTRLTVV.

The chain is built from TRBV9 and TRBJ1-6; TRBD1 matches 7 bases. This CDR3 contains 16 residues. J lost 6 bases, V lost 2 bases, and 8 bases had no gene match. The germline V gene has CDR1 SGDLS and CDR2 YYNGEE. CDR3 in DNA: TGTGCCAGCAGCGTCAGGGGGGGATTCAGTAATTCACCCCTCCACTTT. It encodes CASSVRGGFSNSPLHF.

CDR3 protein: CASSYSRDGVGYTF. CDR3 in DNA: TGTGCCAGCAGTTACTCGCGGGACGGGGTTGGCTACACCTTC. The genes are TRBV6-2 or TRBV6-3 and TRBJ1-2; tentative D call: TRBD1 (5 bases). V shed 0 bases and J shed 7 bases, with 12 bases lying between them. Germline CDR1 is MNHEY and CDR2 is SVGEGT. The CDR3 is made up of 14 amino acids.

J is TRBJ2-2 and V is TRBV7-2; TRBD1 or TRBD2 may be the D gene (5 bases each). The CDR3 covers 15 residues. Germline-derived CDR1 and CDR2 are SGHTA and FQGNSA. The V and J ends lost 6 bases and 3 bases respectively, with 14 bases between them. The CDR3 sequence: CASRYRTGDTGELFF. CDR3 DNA sequence: TGTGCCAGCAGGTACAGGACTGGGGACACCGGGGAGCTGTTTTTT.

The rearrangement links TRBV18 to TRBJ2-7; maybe TRBD1 (5 bases). V was trimmed by 3 bases and J by 4 bases, leaving 16 bases between them. The CDR3 totals 15 residues. The germline gives CDR1 KGHSH, CDR2 LQKENI. The CDR3 loop is CASSPYSTGSYEQYF. CDR3 sequence (DNA): TGTGCCAGCTCACCTTATTCCACAGGCTCGTACGAGCAGTACTTC. Supplemented by reference TRBV18 and TRBJ2-7, the full variable domain reads NAGVMQNPRHLVRRRGQEARLRCSPMKGHSHVYWYRQLPEEGLKFMVYLQKENIIDESGMPKERFSAEFPKEGPSILRIQQVVRGDSAAYFCASSPYSTGSYEQYFGPGTRLTVT.

The V call is TRBV29-1, the J call TRBJ2-2, with TRBD2 matching 7 bases. V was clipped by 5 bases and J by 9 bases; unmatched bases: 6. The CDR3 loop spans 12 amino acids. Germline assignment: CDR1 SQVTM and CDR2 ANQGSEA. CDR3 sequence: CSVQTSNWELFF. The CDR3 coding sequence is TGCAGCGTTCAGACTAGCAACTGGGAGCTGTTTTTT.

This clone was counted a few times. This chain joins TRBV7-6 and TRBJ2-3; TRBD1 aligns across 8 bases. The CDR3 totals 18 residues. The germline V gene has CDR1 SGHVS and CDR2 FNYEAQ. V lost 0 bases, J lost 0 bases, and 8 bases stayed unmatched. Here the CDR3 DNA reads TGTGCCAGCAGCTTAGCCCCGACAGGGGCTCTTAGCACAGATACGCAGTATTTT. This encodes CASSLAPTGALSTDTQYF.

V usage is TRBV20-1 and J usage is TRBJ1-4; D gene uncertain. Germline V CDR1 and CDR2: DFQATT, SNEGSKA (reference sequence). Trimming left V 2 bases short and J 4 bases short, with 2 bases between. The CDR3 is 11 residues long. CDR3 bases: TGCAGTGCTAGATTTAATGAAAAACTGTTTTTT. Residues: CSARFNEKLFF.

The chain employs TRBV6-6 and TRBJ1-3; D not certain. This CDR3 is built from 15 residues. The V gene's germline CDR1 is MNHNY and CDR2 SVGAGI (reference sequence). V lost 3 bases and J 4 bases, leaving 13 bases between the germline ends. In nucleotides, the CDR3 is TGTGCCAGCAGTTATAGCTTCCCGCGGGGAAACACCATATATTTT. Its protein product is CASSYSFPRGNTIYF.

The V call is TRBV12-2, the J call TRBJ1-6. TRBV12-2 is tagged as a pseudogene. This CDR3 is 17 amino acids long. CDR3 sequence: CASRLGDLSPWDSPLHF. CDR3 DNA sequence: TGTGCAAGTCGCTTAGGGGACCTGAGCCCATGGGACTCACCCCTCCACTTT.

The J gene is TRBJ1-2, the V gene TRBV10-2, with D uncertain. Trimming cost V 7 bases and J 5 bases, with 8 bases left between them. Germline CDR1 WSHSY, CDR2 SAAADI. The CDR3 contains 11 residues. The CDR3 region has the DNA TGCGCCAGCACCGGGATATATGGCTACACCTTC. Translated, it gives CASTGIYGYTF.

This CDR3 is CASSSYGTTSTDTQYF. CDR3 nucleotides: TGTGCCAGCAGTTCTTATGGGACGACTAGCACAGATACGCAGTATTTT. The V and J genes are TRBV6-2 or TRBV6-3 and TRBJ2-3; D assignment may be TRBD1 or TRBD2 (5 bases each). The germline V gene has CDR1 MNHEY and CDR2 SVGEGT. Trimming took off 4 bases at V and 0 bases at J, with 14 bases between the two ends. The CDR3 runs to 16 residues.

The rearrangement uses TRBV10-3 and TRBJ2-2; 10 nucleotides line up with TRBD1. The CDR3 loop spans 12 amino acids. The junction had 4 bases not matched to a gene; V was cut back by 11 bases and J by 7 bases. CDR1 and CDR2 (germline): ENHRY, SYGVKD. The CDR3 bases are TGTGCCTCGACAGGGGGCCACGGGGAGCTGTTTTTT. It is translated as CASTGGHGELFF.

This rearrangement joins TRBV11-3 to TRBJ1-1, with 7 positions matching TRBD1. V lost 5 bases, J lost 0 bases, and 3 bases stayed unmatched. The CDR3 runs to 14 residues. The germline V gene has CDR1 SGHNT and CDR2 YENEEA. The CDR3 sequence: CASSGTALNTEAFF. DNA for the CDR3: TGTGCCAGCAGCGGGACAGCCTTGAACACTGAAGCTTTCTTT.